Listed below are T cell receptor beta chains from one sample, sequenced in a study of T cell responses to AZD1222 COVID-19 vaccine. Repertoires were generated with immunoSEQ multiplex PCR, while TCRdb's copy carries only in-frame clones and drops some. The data show 95,000 to 150,000 clones, with less than 95% seen just once and approximately 7.6% held by the top ten. Sequencing was performed on peripheral blood, taken on day 0 of AZD1222 vaccination. Receptors were obtained from an adult in good health. Each CDR3 is given with its conserved first and last residue. A D gene is named only where the DNA matches it firmly. Clone size appears in some rows only: once, few, many, or a class for an expanded clone.

length	size	V	J	D	DNA	CDR3
15	-	TRBV19	TRBJ2-2	TRBD2	TGTGCCAGTAGTAGAGGACTAGCGGGGACCGGGGAGCTGTTTTTT	CASSRGLAGTGELFF
16	-	TRBV3-1/TRBV3-2	TRBJ2-1	TRBD2	TGTGCCAGCAGCCGGACATGGACTAGCGGTTACAATGAGCAGTTCTTC	CASSRTWTSGYNEQFF
12	-	TRBV28	TRBJ1-4	-	TGTGCCAGCAGTCAGAGGTGGGAAAAACTGTTTTTT	CASSQRWEKLFF
13	-	TRBV6-5	TRBJ2-7	-	TGTGCCAGCAGTTATCTAGCCTCCTACGAGCAGTACTTC	CASSYLASYEQYF
14	-	TRBV5-6	TRBJ2-1	-	TGTGCCAGCAGCCTCCACGGGATAAGGAATGAGCAGTTCTTC	CASSLHGIRNEQFF
13	-	TRBV7-8	TRBJ1-1	-	TGTGCCAGCAGCCGAGGACAGAACACTGAAGCTTTCTTT	CASSRGQNTEAFF
14	once	TRBV7-8	TRBJ1-6	-	TGTGCCAGCAGCTTGGGCCAGGGGAGCTCACCCCTCCACTTT	CASSLGQGSSPLHF
14	-	TRBV7-9	TRBJ1-1	TRBD1	TGTGCCAGCAGCAAGGGGGCGGTGAACACTGAAGCTTTCTTT	CASSKGAVNTEAFF
16	-	TRBV4-1	TRBJ2-1	TRBD2	TGCGCCAGCAGCCAGCTACGGCTAGCGGGAGTCAATGAGCAGTTCTTC	CASSQLRLAGVNEQFF
13	-	TRBV7-3	TRBJ2-1	TRBD2	TGTGCCAGCAGCTCCGGGACTAAGGGTGAGCAGTTCTTC	CASSSGTKGEQFF
14	few	TRBV24-1	TRBJ2-2	-	TGTGCCACCAGTGAGGCAGGGAAGGTCGGGGAGCTGTTTTTT	CATSEAGKVGELFF
13	-	TRBV3-1/TRBV3-2	TRBJ1-2	-	TGTGCCAGCAGCCACCGGGACGGCAGGGGCTACACCTTC	CASSHRDGRGYTF
14	-	TRBV5-6	TRBJ2-3	-	TGTGCCAGCAGCTCGGAGCGTTACACAGATACGCAGTATTTT	CASSSERYTDTQYF
14	-	TRBV5-1	TRBJ1-3	TRBD1	TGCGCCAGCAGCCAGACAGGGACTGGAAACACCATATATTTT	CASSQTGTGNTIYF
14	-	TRBV3-1/TRBV3-2	TRBJ2-5	-	TGTGCCAGCAGCCACGCACGGAACCAAGAGACCCAGTACTTC	CASSHARNQETQYF
17	-	TRBV28	TRBJ2-7	TRBD1	TGTGCCAGCAGTTTTGAACGTACAGGGGCAGGGAGATACGAGCAGTACTTC	CASSFERTGAGRYEQYF
13	-	TRBV7-9	TRBJ2-1	-	TGTGCCAGCAGCTTTTTCTCCTACAATGAGCAGTTCTTC	CASSFFSYNEQFF
13	-	TRBV6-1	TRBJ2-7	-	TGTGCCAGCAGTGACCCCCAAGACTACGAGCAGTACTTC	CASSDPQDYEQYF
13	-	TRBV29-1	TRBJ2-1	TRBD1	TGCAGCGTGCCCCCACAGGGGCGCAATGAGCAGTTCTTC	CSVPPQGRNEQFF
15	-	TRBV6-5	TRBJ1-5	-	TGTGCCAGCATTGGACCAAGCGGTAGCAATCAGCCCCAGCATTTT	CASIGPSGSNQPQHF
14	-	TRBV28	TRBJ2-3	-	TGTGCCAGCAGTTCCCTTGGGGGGAGGGATACGCAGTATTTT	CASSSLGGRDTQYF
13	-	TRBV19	TRBJ1-5	-	TGTGCCAGTAGTATAAGGGGATATCAGCCCCAGCATTTT	CASSIRGYQPQHF
15	-	TRBV10-3	TRBJ1-5	-	TGTGCCATCAGTGAGTCGGCAGGGGCACATCAGCCCCAGCATTTT	CAISESAGAHQPQHF
15	-	TRBV5-1	TRBJ2-3	TRBD2	TGCGCCAGCAGCTTGGAGGGACTAGGAGCAGATACGCAGTATTTT	CASSLEGLGADTQYF
13	-	TRBV10-2	TRBJ1-5	-	TGCGCCAGCAAATACCCCAGCAATCAGCCCCAGCATTTT	CASKYPSNQPQHF
13	-	TRBV5-1	TRBJ2-7	-	TGCGCCAGCAGCTGGAGAAACAGAGACGAGCAGTACTTC	CASSWRNRDEQYF
12	-	TRBV6-5	TRBJ1-4	-	TGTGCCAGCAGTAGGGAGCGGGAAAAACTGTTTTTT	CASSREREKLFF
14	-	TRBV28	TRBJ2-3	-	TGTGCCAGCGGTCGTGCCGGAGTCAGAGATACGCAGTATTTT	CASGRAGVRDTQYF
13	-	TRBV30	TRBJ1-2	-	TGTGCCTGGAGTGTAGGGATCAACTATGGCTACACCTTC	CAWSVGINYGYTF
16	-	TRBV6-5	TRBJ2-1	-	TGTGCCAGCAGTTACTCCCGGGGGGCGAGTAGTAATGAGCAGTTCTTC	CASSYSRGASSNEQFF
17	-	TRBV24-1	TRBJ2-2	-	TGTGCCACCAGTGATTGGCTGAGGGGGGGCAACACCGGGGAGCTGTTTTTT	CATSDWLRGGNTGELFF
12	once	TRBV2	TRBJ1-2	-	TGTGCCAGCGGACGGGCCGCTTTTGGCTACACCTTC	CASGRAAFGYTF
15	-	TRBV6-6	TRBJ2-2	TRBD2	TGTGCCAGCAGTCTAGCGGGAGGGAACACCGGGGAGCTGTTTTTT	CASSLAGGNTGELFF
20	-	TRBV24-1	TRBJ2-1	TRBD2	TGTGCCACCAGTTTGATGGTGGTAGCGGGAGGACCGGTGGCCTACAATGAGCAGTTCTTC	CATSLMVVAGGPVAYNEQFF
15	medium-sized	TRBV6-4	TRBJ2-3	-	TGTGCCAGCAGCCCGGACGGAGGGGGCACAGATACGCAGTATTTT	CASSPDGGGTDTQYF
16	-	TRBV10-1	TRBJ2-1	TRBD2	TGCGCCAGCAGTGAATCGCTAGCGGGGACATACAATGAGCAGTTCTTC	CASSESLAGTYNEQFF
17	-	TRBV28	TRBJ1-1	-	TGTGCCAGCAGGCACAACCTTTTTAGGGCCCGGAACACTGAAGCTTTCTTT	CASRHNLFRARNTEAFF
14	-	TRBV7-9	TRBJ2-1	TRBD1	TGTGCCAGCAGCTCCGGACAGGGTTACAATGAGCAGTTCTTC	CASSSGQGYNEQFF
15	-	TRBV28	TRBJ2-3	-	TGTGCCAGCAGTAACCCAAGCGGGCGGGCAGATACGCAGTATTTT	CASSNPSGRADTQYF
13	-	TRBV30	TRBJ1-1	-	TGTGCCTGGAGTGGACAGCTGAACACTGAAGCTTTCTTT	CAWSGQLNTEAFF
15	few	TRBV7-9	TRBJ2-7	TRBD1	TGTGCCAGCAGCTTAGGGGGACAGAACCCTTACGAGCAGTACTTC	CASSLGGQNPYEQYF